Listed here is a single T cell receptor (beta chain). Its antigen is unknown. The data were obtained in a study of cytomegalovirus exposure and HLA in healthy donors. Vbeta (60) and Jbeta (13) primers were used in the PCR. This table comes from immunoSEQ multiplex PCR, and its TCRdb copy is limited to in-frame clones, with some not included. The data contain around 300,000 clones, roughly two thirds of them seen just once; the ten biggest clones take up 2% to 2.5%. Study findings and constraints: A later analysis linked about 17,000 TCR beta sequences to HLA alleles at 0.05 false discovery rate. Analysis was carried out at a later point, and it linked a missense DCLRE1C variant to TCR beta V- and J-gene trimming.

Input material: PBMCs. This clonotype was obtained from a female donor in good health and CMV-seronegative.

The CDR3 sequence: CASSHGVRDYGYTF. CDR3 sequence (DNA): TGTGCCAGCAGCCACGGGGTGAGGGACTATGGCTACACCTTC. The V gene is TRBV4-2, the J gene TRBJ1-2; D gene unclear. The CDR3 consists of 14 residues. Between the trimmed V and J ends, which lost 3 bases and 3 bases, there was a span of 11 bases. Germline CDR1 LGHNA, CDR2 YNFKEQ.